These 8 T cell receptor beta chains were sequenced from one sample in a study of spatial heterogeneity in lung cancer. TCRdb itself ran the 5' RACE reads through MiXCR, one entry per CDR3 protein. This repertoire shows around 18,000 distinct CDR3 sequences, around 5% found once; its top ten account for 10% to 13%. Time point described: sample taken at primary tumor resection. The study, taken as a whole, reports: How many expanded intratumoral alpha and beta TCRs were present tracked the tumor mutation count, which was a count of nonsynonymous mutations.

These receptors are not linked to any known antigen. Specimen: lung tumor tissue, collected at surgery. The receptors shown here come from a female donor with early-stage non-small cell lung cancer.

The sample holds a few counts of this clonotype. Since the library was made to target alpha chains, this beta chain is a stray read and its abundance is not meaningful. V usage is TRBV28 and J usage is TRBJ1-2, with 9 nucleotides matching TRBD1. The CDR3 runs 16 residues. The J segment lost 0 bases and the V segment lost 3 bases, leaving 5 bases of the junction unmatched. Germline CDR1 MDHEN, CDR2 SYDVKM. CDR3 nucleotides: TGTGCCAGCAGTTTGGACAGGGGACGATCTAACTATGGCTACACCTTC. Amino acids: CASSLDRGRSNYGYTF.

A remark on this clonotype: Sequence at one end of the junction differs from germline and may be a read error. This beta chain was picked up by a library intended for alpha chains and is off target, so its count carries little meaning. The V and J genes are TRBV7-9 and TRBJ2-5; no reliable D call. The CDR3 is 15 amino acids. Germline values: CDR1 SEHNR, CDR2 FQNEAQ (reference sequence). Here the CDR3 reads CASSLALEEEEIQYF. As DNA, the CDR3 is TGTGCCAGCAGCTTAGCGCTTGAAGAAGAAGAGATCCAGTACTTC.

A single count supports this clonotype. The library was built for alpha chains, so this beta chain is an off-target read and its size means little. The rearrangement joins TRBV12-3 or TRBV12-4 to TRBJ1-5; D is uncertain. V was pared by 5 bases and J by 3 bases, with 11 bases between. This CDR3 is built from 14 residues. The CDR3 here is CASSVPGVNQPQHF. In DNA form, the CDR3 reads TGTGCCAGCAGTGTCCCGGGAGTCAATCAGCCCCAGCATTTT.

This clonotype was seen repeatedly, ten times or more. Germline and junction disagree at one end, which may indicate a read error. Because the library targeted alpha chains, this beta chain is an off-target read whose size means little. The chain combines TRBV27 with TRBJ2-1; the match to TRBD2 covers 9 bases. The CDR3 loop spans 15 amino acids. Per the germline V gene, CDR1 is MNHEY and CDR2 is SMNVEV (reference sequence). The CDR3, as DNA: TGTGCCAGCAGTCCAGGGACTAGCTTATACAGTGAGCAGTTCTTC. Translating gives CASSPGTSLYSEQFF.

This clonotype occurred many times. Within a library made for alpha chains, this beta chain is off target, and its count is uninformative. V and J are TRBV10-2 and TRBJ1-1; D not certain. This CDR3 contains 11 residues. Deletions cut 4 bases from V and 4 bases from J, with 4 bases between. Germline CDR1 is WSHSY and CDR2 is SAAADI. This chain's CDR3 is CASSAATEAFF. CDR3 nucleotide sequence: TGCGCCAGCAGTGCTGCCACTGAAGCTTTCTTT.

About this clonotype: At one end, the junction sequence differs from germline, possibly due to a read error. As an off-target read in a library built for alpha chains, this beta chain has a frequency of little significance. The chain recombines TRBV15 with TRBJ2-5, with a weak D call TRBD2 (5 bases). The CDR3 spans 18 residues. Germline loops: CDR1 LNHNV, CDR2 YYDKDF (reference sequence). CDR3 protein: CATGSDRRNPPYQETRYF. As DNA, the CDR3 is TGTGCCACAGGGAGCGATAGACGAAATCCCCCGTACCAAGAGACCCGGTACTTC.

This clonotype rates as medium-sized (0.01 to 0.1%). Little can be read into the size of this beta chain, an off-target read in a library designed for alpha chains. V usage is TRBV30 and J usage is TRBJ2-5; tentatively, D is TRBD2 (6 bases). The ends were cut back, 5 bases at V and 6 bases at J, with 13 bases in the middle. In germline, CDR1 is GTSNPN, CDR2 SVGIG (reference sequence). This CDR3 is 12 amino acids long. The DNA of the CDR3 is TGTGCCTGGGAGACGGGAGTGAAGACCCAGTACTTC. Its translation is CAWETGVKTQYF.

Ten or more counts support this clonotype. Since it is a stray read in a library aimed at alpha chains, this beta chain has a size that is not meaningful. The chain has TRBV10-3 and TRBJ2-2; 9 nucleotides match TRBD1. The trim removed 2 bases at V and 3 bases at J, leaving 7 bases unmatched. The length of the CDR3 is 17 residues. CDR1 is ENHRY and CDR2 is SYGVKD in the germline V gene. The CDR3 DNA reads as TGTGCCATCAGTGAGGGCTACAGACAGGGGGACACCGGGGAGCTGTTTTTT. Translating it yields CAISEGYRQGDTGELFF.